These T cell receptor beta chains were read from a single sample in a study of chemoradiotherapy in HPV16-positive cancers. Assay: immunoSEQ multiplex PCR; the TCRdb copy retains only in-frame clones and omits some. This sample has roughly 6,200 clones; roughly four fifths occur once, and the top ten carry 6.2%. The sequences come from tumor tissue, collected from a patient who underwent chemoradiotherapy. The receptors come from a human donor with HPV-associated anogenital cancer. The conserved cysteine and the conserved F or W are not part of the CDR3 here.

v_gene	j_gene	len	CDR3aa
TRBV2	TRBJ2-1	13	ASFGRDRDYNEQF
TRBV29-1	TRBJ2-7	10	SVDTGPYEQY
TRBV25-1	TRBJ2-7	14	ASSDLTGTDYYEQY
TRBV13	TRBJ2-1	14	ASSRSGSATYNEQF
TRBV29-1	TRBJ1-1	11	SSYKSQGTEAF
TRBV7-9	TRBJ2-1	14	ASSLAGWSILNEQF
TRBV9	TRBJ2-7	13	ASSYRETSPGEQY
TRBV5-1	TRBJ2-1	14	ASGRRTGVPYNEQF
TRBV12-5	TRBJ1-3	14	ASGPLGPSSGNTIY
TRBV7-9	TRBJ1-1	12	ASTSGTGLTEAF
TRBV27	TRBJ2-3	12	ASSLTVKGDTQY
TRBV5-1	TRBJ1-1	15	ASSVGRQALRNTEAF
TRBV27	TRBJ1-2	12	ASSPPGRHYGYT
TRBV7-2	TRBJ2-7	14	ASSLEKHRSSYEQY
TRBV6-5	TRBJ2-4	9	ASSYSNIQY
TRBV7-9	TRBJ1-2	12	ASSRENGDYGYT
TRBV4-1	TRBJ1-4	14	ASSQDRGLSNEKLF
TRBV5-1	TRBJ1-1	13	ASSLQGVQRTEAF
TRBV5-1	TRBJ2-7	13	ASSLDFGREYEQY
TRBV11-2	TRBJ2-3	13	ASSLDRPTSGTQY
TRBV30	TRBJ1-2	13	AWRTGTGGGYGYT
TRBV19	TRBJ2-1	12	ASSARGSYNEQF
TRBV29-1	TRBJ1-2	9	SVERGNGYT
TRBV6-1	TRBJ2-7	12	ASISDRGRYEQY
TRBV19	TRBJ1-2	13	ASSIDLDTGYGYT
TRBV27	TRBJ1-4	16	ASGVPTGGLRTNEKLF
TRBV10-3	TRBJ2-7	14	AISGARGPVAGEQY
TRBV5-1	TRBJ2-3	11	ASSYTLGDTQY
TRBV5-1	TRBJ2-1	11	ASTSRAGNEQF
TRBV18	TRBJ2-1	11	ASSPPRSGEQF
TRBV6-6	TRBJ1-2	12	ASSYPDPGYGYT
TRBV29-1	TRBJ2-7	12	SVNRQSTQGEQY
TRBV11-2	TRBJ1-5	15	ASSLDRGINSNQPQH
TRBV30	TRBJ2-3	12	AWAIAGGTDTQY
TRBV5-4	TRBJ2-3	12	ASSFSGTRDTQY
TRBV19	TRBJ1-1	13	ASSISGGVYTEAF
TRBV11-3	TRBJ2-3	13	ASSYLSGSTDTQY
TRBV11-2	TRBJ1-2	11	ASSLLGGGGYT
TRBV28	TRBJ2-5	13	ASSPSGGAGETQY
TRBV5-1	TRBJ2-6	13	ASSSIISGANVLT
TRBV7-9	TRBJ1-1	13	ASSSTGYMNTEAF
TRBV5-1	TRBJ1-1	13	ASSPYTQGAAEAF
TRBV11-1	TRBJ1-1	12	ASSFPGQFTEAF
TRBV27	TRBJ1-6	13	ASSHSGAGISPLH
TRBV11-3	TRBJ1-1	10	ASKPPGLEAF
TRBV5-4	TRBJ1-1	14	ASSPGRGVVRTEAF
TRBV11-2	TRBJ2-7	11	ASSQPQGNEQY
TRBV15	TRBJ2-3	14	ATSSPSGRASDTQY
TRBV14	TRBJ2-7	13	ASSFGLAGAYEQY
TRBV6-6	TRBJ1-5	13	ASSHRDRGQRPQH
TRBV11-2	TRBJ1-2	10	ASSLVVYGYT